The source of this TCR beta chain is a study of cytomegalovirus exposure and HLA in healthy donors. Vbeta (60) and Jbeta (13) primers were used in the PCR. As processed by the authors: Counted up in a later analysis, unique TCR beta chains came to about 83 million, with around 11 million shared. Profiled with immunoSEQ multiplex PCR; TCRdb holds only in-frame clones, not every one. V, J and clone size are those of that table, while D and trimming were read from the DNA. The sample contains approximately 150,000 clones, more than 80% of which appear only once. The V gene's germline CDR1 is SNHLY and CDR2 FYNNEI. V was pared by 6 bases and J by 2 bases, with 5 bases of the junction left unmatched. The CDR3 runs to 15 residues.

Material for sequencing was PBMCs. The TCR comes from a woman in her thirties or forties in good health and CMV-seropositive. The V call is TRBV2, the J call TRBJ1-4; TRBD1 matches at 8 bases. The CDR3 nucleotides read TGTGCCAGCAGACGGACAGGGACCACTAATGAAAAACTGTTTTTT. Its translation: CASRRTGTTNEKLFF. The full variable domain, rest sourced from reference TRBV2 and TRBJ1-4, is EPEVTQTPSHQVTQMGQEVILRCVPISNHLYFYWYRQILGQKVEFLVSFYNNEISEKSEIFDDQFSVERPDGSNFTLKIRSTKLEDSAMYFCASRRTGTTNEKLFFGSGTQLSVL.